The present TCR beta chain was sequenced within a study of cytomegalovirus exposure and HLA in healthy donors. The donors formed part of the approximately 110-subject validation cohort, distinct from the roughly 600-subject first cohort. This clone has a single count. The antigen remains undetermined. A read error may produce the germline difference seen at one junction end. Libraries were prepared by immunoSEQ multiplex PCR; TCRdb keeps only in-frame clonotypes and omits some of them. The sample yields 150,000 to 200,000 clones, 75% to 90% seen once. Findings and limits, study-wide: Cytomegalovirus status was reportedly diagnosed by the classifier with high sensitivity and specificity. CMV antigen specificity of three CMV-associated chains was confirmed in vitro. The authors enumerated over 150 TCR beta chains as linked to cytomegalovirus.

Germline assignment: CDR1 SGHRS and CDR2 YFSETQ. The CDR3 loop spans 15 amino acids. Input material: PBMCs. The chain is built from TRBV5-1 and TRBJ2-1, with TRBD2 as a possible D gene (5 bases). The TCR was taken from a woman aged 18-29 years in good health and CMV-seronegative. CDR3 DNA: TGCGCCAGCAGATTGGGAACTAGCTCCTACAATGAGCAGTTCTTC. This codes for CASRLGTSSYNEQFF.